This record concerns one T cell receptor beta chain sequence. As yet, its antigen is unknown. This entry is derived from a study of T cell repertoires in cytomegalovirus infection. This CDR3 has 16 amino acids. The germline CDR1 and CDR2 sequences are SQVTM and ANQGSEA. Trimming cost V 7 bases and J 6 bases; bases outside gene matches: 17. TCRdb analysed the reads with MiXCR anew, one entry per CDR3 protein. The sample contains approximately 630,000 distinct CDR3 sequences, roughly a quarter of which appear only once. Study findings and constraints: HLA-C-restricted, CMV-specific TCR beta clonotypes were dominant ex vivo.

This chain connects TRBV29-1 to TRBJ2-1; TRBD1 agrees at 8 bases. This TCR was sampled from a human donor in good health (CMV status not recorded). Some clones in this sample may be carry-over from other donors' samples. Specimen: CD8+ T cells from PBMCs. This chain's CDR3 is CSALIGSDRGPNEQFF. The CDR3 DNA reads TGCAGCGCCCTAATCGGGTCCGACAGGGGCCCCAATGAGCAGTTCTTC.